This T cell receptor (beta chain) was obtained from a study of cytomegalovirus exposure and HLA in healthy donors. The PCR ran on 60 Vbeta and 13 Jbeta primers. Assay: immunoSEQ multiplex PCR; the TCRdb copy retains only in-frame clones and omits some. Of 88,000 or so clones in the sample, approximately 60% are singletons; the top ten hold about 4.2%. Sample: PBMCs. This TCR was sampled from a male donor in good health and CMV-seropositive.

The CDR3 DNA is TGTGCCAGCAGCCCCGACTCCGGGTCAGATACGCAGTATTTT. Translating it yields CASSPDSGSDTQYF. V is TRBV7-2 and J is TRBJ2-3, with unresolved D. V was trimmed by 5 bases and J by 4 bases, leaving 13 bases between them. Germline CDR1 SGHTA, CDR2 FQGNSA. CDR3 length: 14 amino acids.